This T cell receptor (beta chain) was profiled in a study of blood T cell repertoires in COVID-19. Libraries were prepared by immunoSEQ multiplex PCR; TCRdb keeps only in-frame clonotypes and omits some of them. The data show about 250,000 clones, 85% to 90% seen once. Sequenced sample: PBMCs or T cells enriched from blood (not recorded which). The TCR sequence derives from a man aged 18 to 35 who had recovered from COVID-19.

The CDR3 region is CASSVRERAFF. Here the CDR3 DNA reads TGTGCCAGCTCTGTGAGGGAAAGAGCTTTCTTT. The chain recombines TRBV28 with TRBJ1-1, with D hard to call. V was pared by 8 bases and J by 10 bases, with 14 bases between. From germline, CDR1 is MDHEN and CDR2 SYDVKM. This CDR3 comprises 11 residues.